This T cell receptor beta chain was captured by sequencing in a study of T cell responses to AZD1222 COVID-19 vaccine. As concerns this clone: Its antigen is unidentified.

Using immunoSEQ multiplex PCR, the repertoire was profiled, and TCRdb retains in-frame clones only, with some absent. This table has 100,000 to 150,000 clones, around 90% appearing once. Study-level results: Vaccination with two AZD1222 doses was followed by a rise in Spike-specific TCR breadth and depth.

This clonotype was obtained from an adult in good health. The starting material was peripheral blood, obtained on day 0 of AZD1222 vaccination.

The CDR3, as DNA: TGCGCCAGCAGCCATTATTCCGGGACAGTTAACACTGAAGCTTTCTTT. It codes for CASSHYSGTVNTEAFF. The chain recombines TRBV4-1 with TRBJ1-1, with 7 bases lining up with TRBD1. V trimming: 3 bases; J trimming: 2 bases; junction bases outside the gene matches: 9. The CDR3 contains 16 residues. CDR1 and CDR2 (germline): MGHRA, YSYEKL.